The next 14 T cell receptor beta chains were all read from a single sample in a study of CD8+CD57+ T cells in acquired aplastic anemia listed by TCRdb under 2018. The run used an Illumina HiSeq 2000. TCR beta VDJ combination and CDR3 sequence profiling used genomic DNA as the template. TCRdb itself trimmed the public reads at Q25 with fastp, ran MiXCR and retained productive beta chains. When rows share a CDR3 protein, they turn into one entry using the most common DNA and genes. In all, the sample holds 62,000 or so distinct CDR3 sequences, and roughly 50% of those were seen once. The ten largest clonotypes hold around 8% of the sample. Material: sorted CD4+, CD8+, or CD8+CD57+ T cells (not recorded which) from PBMCs. These receptors all come from a human donor in good health, serving as a control.

The gene calls are TRBV7-6 and TRBJ2-7; tentatively, D is TRBD1 (6 bases). There are 16 residues in the CDR3. V lost 1 base to trimming and J lost 0 bases, with 13 bases between them. Germline V gene sequence: CDR1 SGHVS, CDR2 FNYEAQ. CDR3 coding DNA: TGTGCCAGCAGCTTAGAGGGGCAGGGGTTCTCCTACGAGCAGTACTTC. Amino acids: CASSLEGQGFSYEQYF.

The chain carries TRBV7-8 and TRBJ1-2, with a tentative D call TRBD1 (6 bases). The CDR3 extends over 16 amino acids. V dropped 5 bases and J dropped 8 bases, with 24 bases sitting between them. Looked up from germline, CDR1 is SGHVS and CDR2 is FQNEAQ. The CDR3 spells CASSLRRDNLSKGYTF. The CDR3 nucleotides read TGTGCCAGCAGCCTCAGACGGGACAACCTCAGCAAAGGCTACACCTTC.

The gene calls are TRBV10-3 and TRBJ2-5; 9 bases align to TRBD2. The CDR3 sequence is 16 residues long. Germline CDR1 reads ENHRY; CDR2 reads SYGVKD. Trimming removed 3 bases from V and 2 bases from J; junction bases left unmatched: 7. The CDR3 region has the DNA TGTGCCATCAGTGAAGGCCTAGCGGGGACACAAGAGACCCAGTACTTC. This codes for CAISEGLAGTQETQYF.

The chain recombines TRBV5-6 with TRBJ1-4, with D unresolved. V lost 4 bases and J 0 bases, leaving 13 bases between the germline ends. Germline lookup yields CDR1 SGHDT and CDR2 YYEEEE. The CDR3 contains 16 residues. CDR3 region: CASSDRQVATNEKLFF. The CDR3, as DNA: TGTGCCAGCAGCGATAGACAAGTTGCAACTAATGAAAAACTGTTTTTT.

This clonotype was seen ten or more times. The V gene is TRBV12-3 or TRBV12-4, the J gene TRBJ2-7, with TRBD2 matching over 15 bases. V lost 6 bases to trimming and J lost 3 bases; unmatched junction nucleotides: 6. CDR3 length: 16 residues. This CDR3 reads CASRGTSGRPFYEQYF. The CDR3 region has the DNA TGTGCCAGCAGGGGGACTAGCGGGAGGCCCTTCTACGAGCAGTACTTC.

There are many counts of this clonotype. One base away lies a much larger clone, so this may be a sequencing read error. The chain has TRBV7-9 and TRBJ2-7, with unresolved D. Germline V gene lookup returns CDR1 SEHNR and CDR2 FQNEAQ (reference sequence). The CDR3 spans 12 residues. The CDR3 region has the DNA TGTGCCGGCAGCCCTGACATCTACGAGCAGTACTTC. This gives the protein CAGSPDIYEQYF.

At least ten counts were recorded for this clonotype. The chain has TRBV4-1 and TRBJ1-4; D gene uncertain. V was cut by 4 bases and J by 7 bases, with 19 bases left in between. The CDR3 is 16 amino acids. Germline-derived CDR1 and CDR2 are MGHRA and YSYEKL. The CDR3, as DNA: TGCGCCAGCAGCCTCCACCCTCCGACGGGGAGTGAAAAACTGTTTTTT. Its translation is CASSLHPPTGSEKLFF.

In this sample, this clonotype turned up many times. This sequence joins TRBV2 and TRBJ1-5; TRBD1 agrees at 7 bases. The V gene's germline CDR1 is SNHLY and CDR2 FYNNEI. Trimming cost V 2 bases and J 3 bases; bases outside gene matches: 7. CDR3 size: 16 residues. In DNA form, the CDR3 reads TGTGCCAGCAGTGAATACGGGACAGCAATCAATCAGCCCCAGCATTTT. The encoded protein is CASSEYGTAINQPQHF.

This clonotype occurred many times. The CDR3 DNA reads TGTGCCAGCAGCCACCCCGGGACAGAAACGAACACCGGGGAGCTGTTTTTT. It specifies CASSHPGTETNTGELFF. V gene TRBV7-9 combines with J gene TRBJ2-2; 7 bases align to TRBD1. Germline V CDR1 and CDR2: SEHNR, FQNEAQ (reference sequence). Losses at the gene ends were 5 bases for V and 0 bases for J; bases not matched to a gene: 9. CDR3 length equals 17 residues.

The chain recombines TRBV29-1 with TRBJ2-3; D may be TRBD2 (6 bases). CDR1 and CDR2 (germline): SQVTM, ANQGSEA. V lost 2 bases, J lost 4 bases, and 7 bases lay in between. The CDR3 runs 12 residues. CDR3 nucleotides: TGCAGCGTTGAATCGGGGGCAGATACGCAGTATTTT. This sequence encodes CSVESGADTQYF.

This clonotype turned up a few times. J is TRBJ2-1 and V is TRBV24-1; D is possibly TRBD1 (5 bases). Germline V lookup: CDR1 KGHDR, CDR2 SFDVKD. This CDR3 region has 14 residues. Trimming left V 4 bases short and J 4 bases short, with 10 bases between. The CDR3 loop is CATSDADRYNEQFF. Here the CDR3 DNA reads TGTGCCACCAGTGACGCAGACAGATACAATGAGCAGTTCTTC.

Turning to this clonotype: A clone one base away is much larger, so this may be a read error. This chain joins TRBV9 and TRBJ2-2; perhaps D is TRBD1 or TRBD2 (5 bases each). The germline gives CDR1 SGDLS, CDR2 YYNGEE. This CDR3 contains 17 residues. In DNA form, the CDR3 reads TGTGTCAGCAGCCCCCCGGGGACGGCGGCGAACACCGGGGAGCTGTTTTTT. Its protein is CVSSPPGTAANTGELFF. The full variable domain, with the rest looked up from reference TRBV9 and TRBJ2-2, is DSGVTQTPKHLITATGQRVTLRCSPRSGDLSVYWYQQSLDQGLQFLIQYYNGEERAKGNILERFSAQQFPDLHSELNLSSLELGDSALYFCVSSPPGTAANTGELFFGEGSRLTVL.

Here the CDR3 DNA reads TGTGCCACCTACACTCGGGCGGGCACCCTAAACAGCGGATATGGCTACACCTTC. This translates into CATYTRAGTLNSGYGYTF. This chain links TRBV10-3 with TRBJ1-2; D is uncertain. This CDR3 is built from 18 residues. The V end lost 10 bases, the J end lost 5 bases, and 32 bases lay between the germline ends. Germline V gene sequence: CDR1 ENHRY, CDR2 SYGVKD.

The chain couples TRBV15 to TRBJ1-1, with D perhaps matching TRBD1 (5 bases). Germline V CDR1 and CDR2: LNHNV, YYDKDF (reference sequence). The CDR3 is 14 amino acids. Trimming pared 2 bases from V and 5 bases from J, leaving 12 bases between. The CDR3 DNA is TGTGCCACCAGCAGACAGGGCGAGAAGACTGAAGCTTTCTTT. Encoded protein: CATSRQGEKTEAFF.